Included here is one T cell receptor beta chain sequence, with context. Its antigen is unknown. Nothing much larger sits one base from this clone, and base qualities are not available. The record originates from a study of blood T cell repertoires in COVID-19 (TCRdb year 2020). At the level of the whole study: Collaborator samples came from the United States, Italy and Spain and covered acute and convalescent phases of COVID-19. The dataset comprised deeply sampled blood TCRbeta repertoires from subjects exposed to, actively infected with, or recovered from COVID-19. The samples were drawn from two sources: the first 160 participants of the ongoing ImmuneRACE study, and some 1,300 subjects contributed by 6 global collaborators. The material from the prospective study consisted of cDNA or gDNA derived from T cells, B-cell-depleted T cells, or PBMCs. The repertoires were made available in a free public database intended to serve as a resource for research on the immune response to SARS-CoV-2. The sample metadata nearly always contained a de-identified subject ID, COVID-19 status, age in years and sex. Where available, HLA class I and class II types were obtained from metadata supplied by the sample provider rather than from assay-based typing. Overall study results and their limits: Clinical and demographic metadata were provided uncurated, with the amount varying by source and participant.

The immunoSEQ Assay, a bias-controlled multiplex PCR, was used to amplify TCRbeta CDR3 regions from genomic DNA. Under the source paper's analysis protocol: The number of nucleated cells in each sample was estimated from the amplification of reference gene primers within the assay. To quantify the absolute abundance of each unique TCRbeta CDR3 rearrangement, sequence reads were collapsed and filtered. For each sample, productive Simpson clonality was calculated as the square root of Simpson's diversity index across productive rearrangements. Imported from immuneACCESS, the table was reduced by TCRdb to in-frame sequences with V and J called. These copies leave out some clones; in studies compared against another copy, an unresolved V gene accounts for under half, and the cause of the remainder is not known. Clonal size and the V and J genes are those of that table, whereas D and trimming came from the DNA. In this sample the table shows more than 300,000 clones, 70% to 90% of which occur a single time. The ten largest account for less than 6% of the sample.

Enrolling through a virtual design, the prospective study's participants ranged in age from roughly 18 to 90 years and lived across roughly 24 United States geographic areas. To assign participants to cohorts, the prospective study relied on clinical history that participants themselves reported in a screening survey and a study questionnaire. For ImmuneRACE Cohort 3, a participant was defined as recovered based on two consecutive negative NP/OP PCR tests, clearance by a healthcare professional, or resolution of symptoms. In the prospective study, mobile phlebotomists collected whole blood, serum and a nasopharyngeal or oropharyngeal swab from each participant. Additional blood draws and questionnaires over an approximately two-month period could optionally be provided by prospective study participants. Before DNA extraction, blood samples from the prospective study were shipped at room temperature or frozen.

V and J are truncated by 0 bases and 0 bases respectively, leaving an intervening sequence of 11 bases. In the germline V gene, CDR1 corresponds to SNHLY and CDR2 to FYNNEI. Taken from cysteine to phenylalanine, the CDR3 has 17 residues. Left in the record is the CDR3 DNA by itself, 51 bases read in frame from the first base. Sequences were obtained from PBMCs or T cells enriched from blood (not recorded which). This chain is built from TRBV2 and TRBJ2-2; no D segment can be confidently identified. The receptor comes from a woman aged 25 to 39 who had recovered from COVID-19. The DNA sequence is TGTGCCAGCAGTGAAGCGGGCTATGCAGCGAACACCGGGGAGCTGTTTTTT. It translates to CASSEAGYAANTGELFF. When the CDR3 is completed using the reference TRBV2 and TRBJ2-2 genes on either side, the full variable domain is EPEVTQTPSHQVTQMGQEVILRCVPISNHLYFYWYRQILGQKVEFLVSFYNNEISEKSEIFDDQFSVERPDGSNFTLKIRSTKLEDSAMYFCASSEAGYAANTGELFFGEGSRLTVL.